This is a list of T cell receptor beta chains from one sample in a study of long-term antiretroviral therapy in people with HIV. Measured with immunoSEQ multiplex PCR; TCRdb has only the in-frame clones, and not every one. The sample contains about 7,000 clones, almost 75% of which appear only once. The sample in question was unsorted PBMCs, obtained 0.2 years after starting antiretroviral therapy. These receptors were taken from a man between 35 and 55 years old with HIV. CDR3s include the opening cysteine and the closing phenylalanine or tryptophan. A D gene is named only where the DNA matches it firmly. Not every row has a clone size; where given, it reads once, few, many or a size class.

CDR3 protein,CDR3 DNA,clone size,V gene,J gene,D gene
CASSIGRTGLGNQPQHF,TGTGCCAGTAGTATAGGAAGGACAGGACTGGGCAATCAGCCCCAGCATTTT,-,TRBV19,TRBJ1-5,TRBD1
CASSIDQLLDTQYF,TGTGCCAGTAGTATAGATCAACTACTTGATACGCAGTATTTT,-,TRBV19,TRBJ2-3,-
CASSVSVGGVGDTQYF,TGTGCCAGCAGCGTATCGGTGGGGGGGGTGGGCGATACGCAGTATTTT,once,TRBV9,TRBJ2-3,TRBD2
CASSLWSGGIGANVLTF,TGTGCCAGCAGTTTATGGTCGGGGGGCATCGGGGCCAACGTCCTGACTTTC,-,TRBV27,TRBJ2-6,-
CSGVAGGRTEAFF,TGCAGCGGAGTAGCAGGGGGTCGGACTGAAGCTTTCTTT,-,TRBV29-1,TRBJ1-1,TRBD1
CASRLTGGSEAFF,TGTGCCAGCAGATTGACAGGGGGATCTGAAGCTTTCTTT,-,TRBV2,TRBJ1-1,TRBD1
CASSLVDRSEKLFF,TGTGCCAGCAGCTTAGTCGACCGAAGTGAAAAACTGTTTTTT,-,TRBV7-9,TRBJ1-4,-
CASKMGQNTGELFF,TGCGCCAGCAAAATGGGGCAGAACACCGGGGAGCTGTTTTTT,-,TRBV5-1,TRBJ2-2,-
CASSLDSGGGGYTF,TGTGCCAGCAGCCTCGACAGTGGGGGCGGTGGCTACACCTTC,-,TRBV7-8,TRBJ1-2,-
CAISESSVPRGQETQYF,TGTGCCATCAGTGAGTCGAGCGTCCCAAGGGGCCAAGAGACCCAGTACTTC,-,TRBV10-3,TRBJ2-5,-
CATRGPNTGELFF,TGTGCCACCCGGGGCCCGAACACCGGGGAGCTGTTTTTT,-,TRBV6-4,TRBJ2-2,-
CASSLTGAHYGYTF,TGTGCCAGCAGTTTAACAGGGGCCCACTATGGCTACACCTTC,-,TRBV27,TRBJ1-2,TRBD1
CASSSTGTDTQYF,TGCGCCAGCAGCTCGACTGGCACAGATACGCAGTATTTT,-,TRBV5-1,TRBJ2-3,-
CASSLQRGMEQYF,TGTGCCAGCAGCTTACAGCGGGGGATGGAGCAGTACTTC,-,TRBV5-4,TRBJ2-7,TRBD2
CASSLIGNTEAFF,TGTGCCAGCAGTTTGATCGGTAACACTGAAGCTTTCTTT,-,TRBV27,TRBJ1-1,-
CASSLGPTGGYTF,TGTGCCAGCAGCTTGGGACCAACGGGGGGCTACACCTTC,medium-sized,TRBV7-8,TRBJ1-2,-
CASSLYQGINTGELFF,TGTGCCAGCAGTTTATACCAGGGAATTAACACCGGGGAGCTGTTTTTT,-,TRBV27,TRBJ2-2,-
CATSSGLGRPYNEQFF,TGTGCCACCAGCTCCGGACTCGGCCGACCCTACAATGAGCAGTTCTTC,few,TRBV15,TRBJ2-1,-
CATSRERWSSYNEQFF,TGTGCCACCAGCAGGGAAAGGTGGAGCTCCTACAATGAGCAGTTCTTC,-,TRBV15,TRBJ2-1,-
CASSVGGEFNEKLFF,TGTGCCAGTAGTGTCGGGGGAGAGTTTAATGAAAAACTGTTTTTT,-,TRBV19,TRBJ1-4,-
CASSAGPGEEDGNTIYF,TGTGCCAGTAGTGCCGGGCCAGGGGAGGAGGATGGAAACACCATATATTTT,medium-sized,TRBV19,TRBJ1-3,-
CASSTQGLAYSGANVLTF,TGTGCCAGCAGCACCCAGGGGCTGGCCTACTCTGGGGCCAACGTCCTGACTTTC,-,TRBV7-8,TRBJ2-6,-
CASSGLRRDRDSYEQYF,TGTGCCAGCAGTGGGTTAAGGCGGGACAGGGATTCCTACGAGCAGTACTTC,-,TRBV25-1,TRBJ2-7,TRBD1
CASSSGGTGVSDEQFF,TGTGCCAGCAGCTCGGGGGGGACAGGGGTATCGGATGAGCAGTTCTTC,-,TRBV11-3,TRBJ2-1,TRBD1
CASSSYPGQGTDTQYF,TGCGCCAGCAGTTCATACCCGGGACAGGGCACAGATACGCAGTATTTT,once,TRBV5-1,TRBJ2-3,TRBD1
CASSRQGFSYNEQFF,TGCGCCAGCAGCCGACAGGGATTTTCCTACAATGAGCAGTTCTTC,-,TRBV5-1,TRBJ2-1,TRBD1
CASSMGLGHNEQFF,TGTGCCAGTAGTATGGGACTAGGCCACAATGAGCAGTTCTTC,-,TRBV19,TRBJ2-1,TRBD2
CAIRGGTNEKLFF,TGTGCCATCCGAGGGGGAACTAATGAAAAACTGTTTTTT,-,TRBV10-3,TRBJ1-4,-
CASSLPMGFGYTF,TGTGCCAGCAGCCTTCCTATGGGGTTTGGCTACACCTTC,-,TRBV7-9,TRBJ1-2,-
CASSLKLALEQFF,TGTGCCAGCAGCTTAAAGTTGGCGCTTGAGCAGTTCTTC,-,TRBV7-2,TRBJ2-1,-
CASSQYRDRIEKLFF,TGCGCCAGCAGCCAATACCGGGACAGGATTGAAAAACTGTTTTTT,few,TRBV4-1,TRBJ1-4,TRBD1
CASSLAAMNTGELFF,TGCGCCAGCAGCTTGGCGGCGATGAACACCGGGGAGCTGTTTTTT,-,TRBV5-1,TRBJ2-2,-
CASSAGFHEQFF,TGTGCCAGCAGCGCAGGGTTCCATGAGCAGTTCTTC,once,TRBV9,TRBJ2-1,-
CASSSRDKSYEQYF,TGTGCCAGTAGTAGCCGGGACAAATCCTACGAGCAGTACTTC,-,TRBV19,TRBJ2-7,-
CASSLEVLAGGLPQDEQFF,TGCGCCAGCAGCTTGGAGGTGCTAGCGGGGGGCCTCCCCCAGGATGAGCAGTTCTTC,-,TRBV5-1,TRBJ2-1,TRBD2
CASSLRHDNEQFF,TGTGCCAGCAGCTTAAGACACGACAATGAGCAGTTCTTC,-,TRBV7-3,TRBJ2-1,-
CASSPWGPRGQPQHF,TGTGCCAGTAGTCCTTGGGGGCCCCGGGGACAGCCCCAGCATTTT,-,TRBV19,TRBJ1-5,-
CASTKDSGNTIYF,TGTGCCAGCACCAAAGACTCTGGAAACACCATATATTTT,-,TRBV6-1,TRBJ1-3,-
CASSLTSGGLSDTQYF,TGTGCCAGCAGCCTGACTAGCGGGGGGCTCTCAGATACGCAGTATTTT,-,TRBV7-6,TRBJ2-3,TRBD2
CASSQWSGATEAFF,TGTGCCAGCAGTCAATGGAGCGGGGCCACTGAAGCTTTCTTT,few,TRBV6-5,TRBJ1-1,-
CSVYDNLNTGELFF,TGCAGCGTTTATGACAACCTTAACACCGGGGAGCTGTTTTTT,-,TRBV29-1,TRBJ2-2,-
CAITGTGGFGNQPQHF,TGTGCCATAACCGGGACAGGGGGTTTTGGCAATCAGCCCCAGCATTTT,-,TRBV28,TRBJ1-5,TRBD1